This TCR beta chain comes out of a study of blood T cell repertoires in COVID-19. The CDR3 contains 15 residues. CDR1 and CDR2 (germline): SGHRS, YFSETQ. Losses at the gene ends were 6 bases for V and 10 bases for J; bases not matched to a gene: 10. Clones were sequenced by immunoSEQ multiplex PCR, and TCRdb holds only the in-frame ones, with some missing. The sample lists over 100,000 clones; 65% to 90% were seen once. The receptor's source is an older man with acute or convalescent COVID-19. V gene TRBV5-1 combines with J gene TRBJ2-1, with 13 bases fitting TRBD2. The sequenced sample consisted of peripheral blood. CDR3 DNA: TGCGCCAGCACCACACTAGCGGGAGGGTCTGCGGAGCAGTTCTTC. Translating gives CASTTLAGGSAEQFF.